The 25 T cell receptor beta chains below were found in one sample sequenced in a study of blood T cell repertoires in COVID-19. Profiled with immunoSEQ multiplex PCR; TCRdb holds only in-frame clones, not every one. The sample has about 480,000 clones, around nine tenths seen once; the top ten hold 7.5% to 9%. Material for sequencing was peripheral blood. The source of these receptors is a woman aged 50 to 60 with COVID-19, enrolled during active disease.

The chain couples TRBV27 to TRBJ1-5, with D uncertain. Germline V gene sequence: CDR1 MNHEY, CDR2 SMNVEV (reference sequence). This CDR3 contains 13 residues. V lost 5 bases and J lost 2, with 7 bases in between. CDR3 DNA sequence: TGTGCCAGCAGTGTTGCGGGCAATCAGCCCCAGCATTTT. Residues: CASSVAGNQPQHF.

The chain uses TRBV10-3 and TRBJ2-3; 8 nucleotides agree with TRBD2. Trimming took 7 bases from V and 2 from J; bases not matched to a gene: 8. This CDR3 has 15 residues. CDR1 and CDR2 (germline): ENHRY, SYGVKD. The CDR3 DNA sequence: TGTGCCATCAACAGAAGCGGGGGCGACACAGATACGCAGTATTTT. Its translation: CAINRSGGDTDTQYF.

This clone was observed a single time. J is TRBJ1-2 and V is TRBV20-1; 7 nucleotides align to TRBD1. Trimming at V came to 4 bases and at J to 7 bases, leaving 9 bases not matched to a gene. The CDR3 length is 13 residues. Per the germline V gene, CDR1 is DFQATT and CDR2 is SNEGSKA (reference sequence). CDR3 DNA: TGCAGTGCTACTGACAGGGCCGGAACTGGCTACACCTTC. Translating gives CSATDRAGTGYTF.

V gene TRBV2 combines with J gene TRBJ1-2, with D unclear. The V and J ends lost 7 bases and 7 bases respectively, with 19 bases between them. Per the germline V gene, CDR1 is SNHLY and CDR2 is FYNNEI. The CDR3 totals 14 residues. DNA for the CDR3: TGTGCCAGCAACGGGTGGCGCGGAGGTGGTGGCTACACCTTC. This sequence encodes CASNGWRGGGGYTF. Filled out from reference TRBV2 and TRBJ1-2, the complete variable domain reads EPEVTQTPSHQVTQMGQEVILRCVPISNHLYFYWYRQILGQKVEFLVSFYNNEISEKSEIFDDQFSVERPDGSNFTLKIRSTKLEDSAMYFCASNGWRGGGGYTFGSGTRLTVV.

This rearrangement joins TRBV12-5 to TRBJ1-6; 8 bases agree with TRBD1. The CDR3 sequence is 16 residues long. Germline V gene sequence: CDR1 LGHNT, CDR2 FRNRAP. V lost 3 bases to trimming and J lost 0 bases; unmatched junction nucleotides: 1. The CDR3 DNA reads as TGTGCTAGTGGTTTCGACAGGGGCTCCTATAATTCACCCCTCCACTTT. It codes for CASGFDRGSYNSPLHF.

CDR3 protein: CASSQDPLRGIEKLFF. In DNA form, the CDR3 reads TGCGCCAGCAGCCAAGATCCCCTTCGGGGTATTGAAAAACTGTTTTTT. The chain has TRBV4-1 and TRBJ1-4; D uncertain. The length of the CDR3 is 16 residues. Trimming removed 0 bases at V and 7 bases at J, with 15 bases between. Germline V gene sequence: CDR1 MGHRA, CDR2 YSYEKL.

The genes are TRBV1 and TRBJ2-7; the D call of TRBD2 is as the table states it, not checked on the DNA. TRBV1 is assigned pseudogene status. The CDR3 is 11 amino acids. CDR3 region: CTSSPRGEQYF. The CDR3 DNA follows: TGCACCAGCAGCCCCCGAGGCGAGCAGTACTTC.

The V and J genes are TRBV9 and TRBJ2-1; the match to TRBD1 covers 8 bases. Germline CDR1 SGDLS, CDR2 YYNGEE. Trimming cost V 3 bases and J 5 bases; bases outside gene matches: 7. The CDR3 has 15 residues. The CDR3 region is CASSADRGSDNEQFF. The CDR3 region has the DNA TGTGCCAGCAGCGCAGACAGGGGAAGTGACAATGAGCAGTTCTTC.

The V call is TRBV30, the J call TRBJ1-5; D unclear. The germline V and J ends were trimmed by 0 bases and 7 bases, with 10 bases remaining between them. The CDR3 is made up of 13 amino acids. The germline V gene has CDR1 GTSNPN and CDR2 SVGIG (reference sequence). The CDR3: CAWSVHGRQPQHF. The CDR3 coding sequence is TGTGCCTGGAGTGTACATGGTCGACAGCCCCAGCATTTT.

The V and J genes are TRBV4-2 and TRBJ2-3, with 7 bases lining up with TRBD2. Germline V gene sequence: CDR1 LGHNA, CDR2 YNFKEQ. This CDR3 has 16 residues. V was pared by 6 bases and J by 0 bases, with 9 bases of the junction left unmatched. CDR3 sequence reads: CASSRGGVPSTDTQYF. The CDR3 DNA reads as TGTGCCAGCAGTCGTGGGGGGGTCCCCAGCACAGATACGCAGTATTTT.

The chain combines TRBV6-2 or TRBV6-3 with TRBJ1-5; perhaps TRBD1 as D (6 bases). This CDR3 is 14 amino acids long. Germline CDR1 and CDR2: MNHEY and SVGEGT. Deletions cut 5 bases from V and 5 bases from J, with 13 bases between. The DNA of the CDR3 is TGTGCCAGCAGTCACGGGGCAGGGGATCAGCCCCAGCATTTT. This sequence encodes CASSHGAGDQPQHF.

This clone was recorded only once. The V call is TRBV7-9, the J call TRBJ2-3; D possibly corresponds to TRBD2 (6 bases). This CDR3 contains 15 residues. The germline V gene has CDR1 SEHNR and CDR2 FQNEAQ (reference sequence). Trimming took off 4 bases at V and 1 base at J, with 12 bases between the two ends. This CDR3 reads CASSSRLGGTDTQYF. CDR3 DNA sequence: TGTGCCAGCAGCTCTCGACTAGGCGGCACAGATACGCAGTATTTT.

This rearrangement joins TRBV12-3 or TRBV12-4 to TRBJ1-3, with D unresolved. The CDR3 has 11 amino acids. Trimming stripped 6 bases from V and 7 bases from J, with 7 bases between. This CDR3 is CASRSLNTIYF. CDR3 nucleotides: TGTGCCAGCAGGTCCCTGAACACCATATATTTT.

This clone was seen once. The gene calls are TRBV27 and TRBJ2-1, with 13 bases matching TRBD2. The germline CDR1 and CDR2 sequences are MNHEY and SMNVEV (reference sequence). The trim removed 2 bases at V and 0 bases at J, leaving 4 bases unmatched. The CDR3 covers 18 residues. CDR3 sequence: CASSLRLAGGSSYNEQFF. Written as DNA, the CDR3 is TGTGCCAGCAGTTTAAGACTAGCGGGGGGAAGCTCCTACAATGAGCAGTTCTTC.

This chain links TRBV5-1 with TRBJ1-1; the D is unclear. The length of the CDR3 is 15 residues. V was shortened by 0 bases and J by 3 bases, with 12 bases between the two germline ends. Germline values: CDR1 SGHRS, CDR2 YFSETQ. The CDR3 sequence: CASSLGGSGDTEAFF. CDR3 sequence (DNA): TGCGCCAGCAGCTTGGGGGGAAGCGGGGACACTGAAGCTTTCTTT.

The chain has TRBV10-1 and TRBJ1-2; a possible D gene is TRBD1 (5 bases). CDR3 length: 18 residues. Looked up from germline, CDR1 is WNHNN and CDR2 is SYGVQD (reference sequence). The V end was cut by 8 bases, the J end by 0 bases, with 25 bases between. CDR3 sequence (DNA): TGCGCCAGCCCTTTTTCCCTAAGACAGTCAATAGCTAACTATGGCTACACCTTC. Its translation is CASPFSLRQSIANYGYTF.

Details on this clone: The sample contains more than one DNA sequence encoding this CDR3. This sequence joins TRBV11-2 and TRBJ1-1; D gene ambiguous. V was cut by 1 base and J by 1 base, with 4 bases left in between. Germline V lookup: CDR1 SGHAT, CDR2 FQNNGV. CDR3 size: 13 residues. Written as DNA, the CDR3 is TGTGCCAGCAGCTTAGGGGCGAACACTGAAGCTTTCTTT. As protein: CASSLGANTEAFF.

The chain couples TRBV30 to TRBJ2-4; D unclear. This CDR3 contains 13 residues. V was cut by 3 bases and J by 2 bases, with 8 bases left in between. Germline V gene data show CDR1 as GTSNPN and CDR2 as SVGIG (reference sequence). The CDR3 spells CAWRSGPKNIQYF. Written as DNA, the CDR3 is TGTGCCTGGAGATCCGGTCCCAAAAACATTCAGTACTTC.

On this clone itself: This sample also contains other DNA sequences that code for the same CDR3. This chain joins TRBV7-3 and TRBJ2-3; TRBD2 matches at 7 bases. The CDR3 contains 15 residues. Unmatched junction bases numbered 3, after V lost 2 bases and J lost 1 base. Germline-derived CDR1 and CDR2 are SGHTA and FQGTGA. Here the CDR3 DNA reads TGTGCCAGCAGCTTAGGCGCGGGGGGCACAGATACGCAGTATTTT. It translates to CASSLGAGGTDTQYF.

This clone was recorded once. The chain is built from TRBV28 and TRBJ2-1; 8 bases are shared with TRBD2. Trimming removed 2 bases from V and 6 bases from J; junction bases left unmatched: 6. The germline CDR1 and CDR2 sequences are MDHEN and SYDVKM. CDR3 size: 15 residues. The CDR3 sequence is CASSLGRGAINEQFF. CDR3 sequence (DNA): TGTGCCAGCAGTTTAGGGCGGGGGGCGATCAATGAGCAGTTCTTC.

The rearrangement joins TRBV30 to TRBJ1-3; D remains ambiguous. The ends were cut back, 2 bases at V and 1 base at J, with 9 bases in the middle. The CDR3 contains 14 residues. The germline CDR1 and CDR2 sequences are GTSNPN and SVGIG (reference sequence). CDR3 sequence (DNA): TGTGCCTGGAGTCGGGGAGGGTCTGGAAACACCATATATTTT. Protein sequence: CAWSRGGSGNTIYF.

This chain uses TRBV11-3 with TRBJ2-3; 12 bases match TRBD2. The CDR3 contains 18 residues. Germline assignment: CDR1 SGHNT and CDR2 YENEEA. Trimming removed 0 bases from V and 2 bases from J; junction bases left unmatched: 6. The CDR3 nucleotides are TGTGCCAGCAGCTTAGATCCGCCTAGCGGGGGGGTCACAGATACGCAGTATTTT. Encoded protein: CASSLDPPSGGVTDTQYF.

This clone was counted a few times. The chain joins TRBV9 to TRBJ1-1; no firm D call. CDR3 length: 15 amino acids. Germline V CDR1 and CDR2: SGDLS, YYNGEE. V lost 4 bases to trimming and J lost 0 bases, with 13 bases between them. CDR3 sequence (DNA): TGTGCCAGCAGCTCCTCGCCGGGGATGAACACTGAAGCTTTCTTT. It is translated as CASSSSPGMNTEAFF.

The CDR3: CASSYRTGSMNTEAFF. The CDR3, as DNA: TGTGCCAGCAGTTACAGGACAGGGTCCATGAACACTGAAGCTTTCTTT. The chain couples TRBV6-5 to TRBJ1-1, with 8 bases fitting TRBD1. Germline CDR1 MNHEY, CDR2 SVGAGI. The CDR3 loop spans 16 amino acids. Trimming cost V 2 bases and J 0 bases; bases outside gene matches: 5.

V gene TRBV4-1 combines with J gene TRBJ1-1, with D maybe TRBD1 (5 bases). CDR3 length: 14 residues. CDR1 is MGHRA and CDR2 is YSYEKL in the germline V gene. V was pared by 5 bases and J by 4 bases, with 14 bases between. CDR3 in DNA: TGCGCCAGCAGCAAGGCAGGGATGGGCACTGAAGCTTTCTTT. It is translated as CASSKAGMGTEAFF.